This T cell receptor (beta chain) stems from a study of blood T cells in healthy people across ages. Primed by a sample-barcoded 5' primer and a J-beta primer mix, a second PCR proceeded for roughly 7 to 11 cycles. Every individual sample yielded 2.5 million or more paired-end reads (each containing CDR3). TCRdb reanalysed the 5' RACE reads using MiXCR and keeps one entry per CDR3 protein. The data contain approximately 850,000 distinct CDR3 sequences, 55% to 70% of them singletons. The V and J ends lost 4 bases and 4 bases respectively, with 25 bases between them. The CDR3 has 18 residues. CDR1 MNHNS and CDR2 SASEGT come from the germline V gene.

V is TRBV6-1 and J is TRBJ1-2; weak D call: TRBD1 (5 bases). The source material was blood. The clonotype was recovered from a man younger than 40 in good health. This CDR3 is CASSVDSGGLGAIYGYTF. The CDR3 DNA reads TGTGCCAGCAGTGTGGACTCCGGGGGGTTAGGGGCAATCTATGGCTACACCTTC.